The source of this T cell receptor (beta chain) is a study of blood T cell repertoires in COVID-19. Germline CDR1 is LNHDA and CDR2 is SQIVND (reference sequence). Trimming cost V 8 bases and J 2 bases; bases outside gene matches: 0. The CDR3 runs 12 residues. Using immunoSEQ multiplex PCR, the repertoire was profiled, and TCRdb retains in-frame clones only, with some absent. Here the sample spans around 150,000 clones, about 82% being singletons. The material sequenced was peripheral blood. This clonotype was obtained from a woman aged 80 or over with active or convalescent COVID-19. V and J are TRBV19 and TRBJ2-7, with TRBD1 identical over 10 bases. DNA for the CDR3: TGTGCCAGTGGACAGGGGGCCTACGAGCAGTACTTC. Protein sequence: CASGQGAYEQYF.